Listed below are T cell receptor beta chains from one sample, sequenced in a study of CD8 T cells in ankylosing spondylitis. A single record per CDR3 protein comes from TCRdb applying MiXCR to the 5' RACE reads. The sample consists of hundreds of thousands of distinct CDR3 sequences, roughly 13% of them appearing once. Source material: blood, either unsorted or a sorted T cell fraction (not recorded which). These receptors were taken from a male donor with ankylosing spondylitis. Each CDR3 is given with its conserved first and last residue. Fields, in order: V gene, D gene, clone size, J gene, CDR3 protein, CDR3 DNA. The D gene is left open where the match is weak. Size tells how often a clone was seen (once, few, many) or the class of an expanded clone, and some rows leave it out.

TRBV4-2	.	many	TRBJ1-5	CASSQPEDRQPQHF	TGTGCCAGCAGCCAACCCGAGGACCGCCAGCCCCAGCATTTT
TRBV5-1	.	many	TRBJ1-1	CASSRGRQAVLRNTEAFF	TGCGCCAGCAGCCGGGGCCGACAGGCCGTTTTAAGGAACACTGAAGCTTTCTTT
TRBV5-5	.	.	TRBJ2-4	CASSWQVLLAKNIQYF	TGTGCCAGCAGCTGGCAGGTTCTCCTAGCCAAAAACATTCAGTACTTC
TRBV3-1	TRBD2	.	TRBJ2-3	CASSQSLAGDTDTQYF	TGTGCCAGCAGCCAGAGTCTAGCGGGAGACACAGATACGCAGTATTTT
TRBV9	.	.	TRBJ1-3	CASSSRGAGGTDGNTIYF	TGTGCCAGCAGCTCCCGCGGGGCCGGGGGGACCGATGGAAACACCATATATTTT
TRBV6-1	TRBD2	.	TRBJ2-1	CASSEGRISGRDEQFF	TGTGCCAGCAGTGAAGGGAGGATAAGCGGGAGGGATGAGCAGTTCTTC
TRBV6-5	.	few	TRBJ2-4	CASSYSSGGTSKNIQYF	TGTGCCAGCAGTTACTCCTCGGGGGGCACTTCCAAAAACATTCAGTACTTC
TRBV5-1	TRBD1	many	TRBJ2-2	CATSDRSNTGELFF	TGCGCCACTTCGGACAGGAGTAACACCGGGGAGCTGTTTTTT
TRBV29-1	.	few	TRBJ2-3	CSVRGLTDTQYF	TGCAGCGTTCGGGGGCTAACAGATACGCAGTATTTT
TRBV27	.	.	TRBJ1-2	CASSPGVGGGSGYTF	TGTGCCAGCAGTCCCGGGGTAGGGGGGGGTTCTGGCTACACCTTC
TRBV5-1	.	.	TRBJ1-4	CASSPMDGEKLFF	TGCGCCAGCAGCCCAATGGACGGTGAAAAACTGTTTTTT
TRBV10-3	.	.	TRBJ1-5	CAIRPRRGRNQPQHF	TGTGCCATTCGACCCCGCCGCGGGCGCAATCAGCCCCAGCATTTT
TRBV20-1	TRBD2	.	TRBJ2-5	CSARRGLAGGETQYF	TGCAGTGCTAGGAGGGGACTAGCGGGAGGGGAGACCCAGTACTTC
TRBV5-6	.	few	TRBJ1-2	CASSFQGTEGDYGYTF	TGTGCCAGCAGTTTCCAGGGGACGGAAGGAGACTATGGCTACACCTTC
TRBV4-2	TRBD2	.	TRBJ2-7	CASSPGLAGGPTYEQYF	TGTGCCAGCAGCCCGGGACTAGCGGGAGGGCCCACCTACGAGCAGTACTTC
TRBV10-3	TRBD2	.	TRBJ2-2	CAISGAGSTGELFF	TGTGCCATCAGTGGAGCGGGAAGTACCGGGGAGCTGTTTTTT
TRBV7-2	TRBD2	few	TRBJ2-3	CASSPREGTQYF	TGTGCCAGCAGCCCTCGGGAGGGTACGCAGTATTTT
TRBV20-1	.	many	TRBJ1-1	CSASISLNTEAFF	TGCAGTGCTAGCATATCGCTGAACACTGAAGCTTTCTTT
TRBV29-1	.	.	TRBJ2-5	CSVVFSTQETQYF	TGCAGCGTTGTGTTTAGTACCCAAGAGACCCAGTACTTC
TRBV5-1	TRBD2	few	TRBJ2-1	CASSLVLAGAHEQFF	TGCGCCAGCAGCTTGGTTCTAGCGGGAGCACATGAGCAGTTCTTC
TRBV6-1	TRBD2	.	TRBJ2-1	CASSPISPFPGLAINEQFF	TGTGCCAGCAGTCCCATAAGCCCGTTTCCGGGACTAGCTATAAATGAGCAGTTCTTC
TRBV11-1	.	few	TRBJ2-2	CASSSIWSGEERGTGELFF	TGTGCCAGCAGCTCCATATGGTCGGGGGAGGAAAGGGGCACCGGGGAGCTGTTTTTT
TRBV12-3/TRBV12-4	.	many	TRBJ2-2	CASRRGTNTGELFF	TGTGCCAGCAGGCGGGGAACGAACACCGGGGAGCTGTTTTTT
TRBV5-5	TRBD2	.	TRBJ2-2	CASSLRSSGTPGELFF	TGTGCCAGCAGCTTGCGATCTAGCGGGACCCCCGGGGAGCTGTTTTTT
TRBV14	.	.	TRBJ2-1	CASSQERSTTYNEQFF	TGTGCCAGCAGCCAAGAACGAAGTACGACCTACAATGAGCAGTTCTTC
TRBV20-1	.	few	TRBJ2-3	CSALGRDTQYF	TGCAGTGCCCTGGGTCGCGATACGCAGTATTTT
TRBV20-1	.	.	TRBJ1-5	CSARDRIYSNQPQHF	TGCAGTGCTAGAGATCGCATTTATAGCAATCAGCCCCAGCATTTT
TRBV5-1	TRBD1	few	TRBJ2-7	CASRETGDIYEQYF	TGCGCCAGCAGGGAGACAGGGGATATCTACGAGCAGTACTTC
TRBV5-6	TRBD2	.	TRBJ2-1	CASSPPIPSGRGNGVDEQFF	TGTGCCAGCAGCCCCCCTATTCCTAGCGGGAGGGGGAACGGCGTTGATGAGCAGTTCTTC
TRBV3-1	.	many	TRBJ2-3	CASSPRGPISDTQYF	TGTGCCAGCAGCCCCCGGGGCCCTATATCAGATACGCAGTATTTT
TRBV3-1	.	few	TRBJ2-7	CASSPSGGEFSYEQYF	TGTGCCAGCAGCCCGTCGGGGGGCGAATTCTCCTACGAGCAGTACTTC
TRBV9	.	few	TRBJ1-6	CASSVEDGNSPLHF	TGTGCCAGCAGCGTAGAGGACGGTAATTCACCCCTCCACTTT
TRBV5-6	.	many	TRBJ2-1	CASSPLGRGEQFF	TGTGCCAGCAGCCCCCTCGGAAGAGGTGAGCAGTTCTTC
TRBV4-2	.	.	TRBJ2-1	CASSHTGTGDNEQFF	TGTGCCAGCAGCCACACCGGGACGGGCGACAATGAGCAGTTCTTC
TRBV7-8	TRBD1	few	TRBJ1-2	CASSSDRALGYTF	TGTGCCAGCAGCTCGGACAGGGCGCTCGGCTACACCTTC
TRBV29-1	TRBD1	few	TRBJ1-1	CSVDGWTGGTEAFF	TGCAGCGTTGATGGTTGGACAGGGGGCACTGAAGCTTTCTTT
TRBV2	.	few	TRBJ1-5	CASSPLRGRDQPQHF	TGTGCCAGCAGTCCCCTCAGGGGCAGGGATCAGCCCCAGCATTTT
TRBV12-3/TRBV12-4	TRBD1	many	TRBJ1-6	CASTLGQGNSPLHF	TGTGCCAGCACCCTGGGACAGGGGAATTCACCCCTCCACTTT
TRBV18	TRBD2	few	TRBJ2-1	CASSPSGTSGFEQFF	TGTGCCAGCTCACCTTCCGGGACTAGCGGGTTTGAGCAGTTCTTC
TRBV2	.	few	TRBJ2-5	CASSVGTVHRYF	TGTGCCAGCAGCGTAGGGACGGTCCATCGGTACTTC
TRBV12-3/TRBV12-4	TRBD1	few	TRBJ1-1	CASSFGQGVTEAFF	TGTGCCAGCAGTTTCGGACAGGGAGTTACTGAAGCTTTCTTT
TRBV7-2	.	.	TRBJ2-3	CASSLGARSTDTQYF	TGTGCCAGCAGCTTAGGGGCTCGCAGCACAGATACGCAGTATTTT
TRBV5-6	TRBD2	.	TRBJ2-5	CASRRRLAVRQQETQYF	TGTGCCAGCAGACGCCGACTAGCGGTTCGTCAACAAGAGACCCAGTACTTC
TRBV5-1	TRBD1	.	TRBJ1-1	CASKTGDLSEAFF	TGCGCCAGCAAAACAGGGGACCTTTCTGAAGCTTTCTTT
TRBV4-2	.	few	TRBJ2-3	CASSQVLGGSDTQYF	TGTGCCAGCAGCCAAGTCCTGGGGGGATCAGATACGCAGTATTTT
TRBV5-1	TRBD2	many	TRBJ2-3	CASSLGLAVTDTQYF	TGCGCCAGCAGCTTGGGACTAGCGGTCACAGATACGCAGTATTTT
TRBV20-1	.	many	TRBJ2-5	CSARPSASTETQYF	TGCAGTGCTAGACCCTCGGCTAGCACTGAGACCCAGTACTTC
TRBV5-1	.	.	TRBJ1-1	CASSHDSRLDSFF	TGCGCCAGCAGTCATGACAGCCGCCTTGATTCTTTCTTT
TRBV29-1	.	.	TRBJ2-7	CSVEVPGIGHEQYF	TGCAGCGTTGAGGTTCCAGGGATCGGCCACGAGCAGTACTTC
TRBV6-2/TRBV6-3	TRBD2	few	TRBJ2-7	CASSQAGLAVQQYF	TGTGCCAGCAGTCAAGCAGGACTAGCGGTCCAGCAGTACTTC
TRBV7-2	.	few	TRBJ2-1	CASSFVLAYNEQFF	TGTGCCAGCAGCTTCGTGCTCGCCTACAATGAGCAGTTCTTC
TRBV7-2	TRBD2	few	TRBJ2-3	CASSDRTSVSTDTQYF	TGTGCCAGCAGCGACCGGACTAGCGTCAGCACAGATACGCAGTATTTT
TRBV25-1	TRBD2	.	TRBJ2-7	CASSKSGSPHEQYF	TGTGCCAGCAGCAAAAGCGGGAGCCCCCACGAGCAGTACTTC
TRBV18	.	many	TRBJ1-1	CASSPPIKAEGTEAFF	TGTGCCAGCTCACCACCGATAAAGGCCGAGGGCACTGAAGCTTTCTTT